Below are 4 T cell receptor beta chains sequenced from a single sample in a study of CD8 T cells in ankylosing spondylitis. One entry per CDR3 protein, called by TCRdb with MiXCR from the 5' RACE reads. The sample contains 150,000 to 200,000 distinct CDR3 sequences, about 9.9% of which appear only once. The sequencing sample was made of blood, either unsorted or a sorted T cell fraction (not recorded which). The receptors come from a male donor with ankylosing spondylitis or in good health (not recorded which).

In this sample, this clonotype turned up many times. The rearrangement uses TRBV30 and TRBJ1-1; 8 bases are shared with TRBD1. Looked up from germline, CDR1 is GTSNPN and CDR2 is SVGIG (reference sequence). There are 14 residues in the CDR3. V shed 2 bases and J 4 bases; nucleotides not matched to a gene: 6. DNA for the CDR3: TGTGCCTGGAGTCTTCTGACAGGGGTCACTGAAGCTTTCTTT. Protein sequence: CAWSLLTGVTEAFF.

This clonotype was seen ten or more times. The gene calls are TRBV10-2 and TRBJ1-6; the D is unclear. The ends were cut back, 3 bases at V and 12 bases at J, with 9 bases in the middle. The CDR3 sequence is 12 residues long. CDR1 WSHSY and CDR2 SAAADI come from the germline V gene. This CDR3 is CASSESTVPLHF. The CDR3 nucleotides read TGCGCCAGCAGTGAATCGACCGTACCCCTCCACTTT.

This clonotype appeared many times. The chain employs TRBV7-9 and TRBJ2-1; 8 nucleotides align to TRBD1. Germline values: CDR1 SEHNR, CDR2 FQNEAQ (reference sequence). The CDR3 length is 14 residues. The junction had 4 bases not matched to a gene; V was cut back by 2 bases and J by 7 bases. Here the CDR3 DNA reads TGTGCCAGCAGCTTAATCAGACAGGGGAATGAGCAGTTCTTC. It specifies CASSLIRQGNEQFF. The variable domain in full, completed from reference TRBV7-9 and TRBJ2-1, reads DTGVSQNPRHKITKRGQNVTFRCDPISEHNRLYWYRQTLGQGPEFLTYFQNEAQLEKSRLLSDRFSAERPKGSFSTLEIQRTEQGDSAMYLCASSLIRQGNEQFFGPGTRLTVL.

A few counts support this clonotype. The chain employs TRBV7-9 and TRBJ2-7, with 11 bases that match TRBD2. CDR1 and CDR2 from the germline V gene are SEHNR and FQNEAQ (reference sequence). The J segment lost 6 bases and the V segment lost 5 bases, leaving 6 bases of the junction unmatched. This CDR3 has 14 amino acids. Here the CDR3 DNA reads TGTGCCAGCAGCAAACTAGCGGGAGCCTCCGAGCAGTACTTC. It is translated as CASSKLAGASEQYF.